Listed here are 16 T cell receptor beta chains from one sample, sequenced in a study of T cell responses to AZD1222 COVID-19 vaccine. This table comes from immunoSEQ multiplex PCR, and its TCRdb copy is limited to in-frame clones, with some not included. The sample has some 100,000 clones, about 88% seen once. This specimen consisted of peripheral blood, obtained on day 0 of AZD1222 vaccination. The receptors were gathered from an adult in good health.

The chain combines TRBV9 with TRBJ2-1; D unresolved. This CDR3 spans 15 amino acids. V was shortened by 4 bases and J by 0 bases, with 11 bases between the two germline ends. Per the germline V gene, CDR1 is SGDLS and CDR2 is YYNGEE. The CDR3 loop is CASSPQLSSYNEQFF. The DNA of the CDR3 is TGTGCCAGCAGCCCCCAGTTAAGCTCCTACAATGAGCAGTTCTTC.

V is TRBV7-3 and J is TRBJ1-2; D is possibly TRBD1 (6 bases). This CDR3 is 13 amino acids long. Trimming pared 4 bases from V and 6 bases from J, leaving 12 bases between. Germline V gives CDR1 SGHTA, CDR2 FQGTGA. The CDR3 coding sequence is TGTGCCAGCAGCTCGGGGGGCGCGGATGGCTACACCTTC. It translates to CASSSGGADGYTF.

A word on this clone: This specimen includes other DNA sequences encoding the same CDR3. The chain joins TRBV2 to TRBJ2-7; D remains ambiguous. Trimming took off 5 bases at V and 3 bases at J, with 5 bases between the two ends. The CDR3 is made up of 11 amino acids. CDR1 is SNHLY and CDR2 is FYNNEI in the germline V gene. The CDR3 loop is CASSRLYEQYF. CDR3 DNA: TGTGCCAGCAGTCGTCTCTACGAGCAGTACTTC.

V and J are TRBV9 and TRBJ2-4; possibly TRBD2 for D (6 bases). With 2 bases removed from V and 5 bases from J, the gap between germline ends came to 14 bases. Germline CDR1 and CDR2: SGDLS and YYNGEE. CDR3 length: 15 amino acids. CDR3 sequence reads: CASSVAGGPENIQYF. In nucleotides, the CDR3 is TGTGCCAGCAGCGTGGCCGGGGGACCCGAAAACATTCAGTACTTC.

This chain links TRBV2 with TRBJ1-6; perhaps TRBD1 as D (6 bases). CDR1 is SNHLY, CDR2 FYNNEI, per germline. The CDR3 totals 13 residues. Trimming cost V 2 bases and J 9 bases, with 8 bases left between them. This CDR3 is CASSEQGSSPLHF. The CDR3 DNA follows: TGTGCCAGCAGTGAACAGGGGTCTTCACCCCTCCACTTT. The variable domain in full, with the rest retrieved from reference TRBV2 and TRBJ1-6, is EPEVTQTPSHQVTQMGQEVILRCVPISNHLYFYWYRQILGQKVEFLVSFYNNEISEKSEIFDDQFSVERPDGSNFTLKIRSTKLEDSAMYFCASSEQGSSPLHFGNGTRLTVT.

The chain employs TRBV18 and TRBJ2-7, with D possibly matching TRBD2 (6 bases). Germline values: CDR1 KGHSH, CDR2 LQKENI. This CDR3 has 15 amino acids. V was trimmed by 3 bases and J by 3 bases, leaving 15 bases between them. CDR3 protein: CASSPNTGLYYEQYF. The CDR3 coding sequence is TGTGCCAGCTCACCCAACACGGGACTGTACTACGAGCAGTACTTC.

The chain is built from TRBV11-2 and TRBJ2-2; 13 positions agree with TRBD2. CDR1 and CDR2 from the germline V gene are SGHAT and FQNNGV. J gave up 8 bases and V 4 bases, and 4 bases lay outside the gene matches. The CDR3 is 15 residues long. CDR3 sequence: CASSSGLAGVGELFF. The CDR3 DNA is TGTGCCAGCAGCTCCGGACTAGCGGGAGTGGGGGAGCTGTTTTTT. The entire variable domain, with the rest obtained from reference TRBV11-2 and TRBJ2-2, is as follows: EAGVAQSPRYKIIEKRQSVAFWCNPISGHATLYWYQQILGQGPKLLIQFQNNGVVDDSQLPKDRFSAERLKGVDSTLKIQPAKLEDSAVYLCASSSGLAGVGELFFGEGSRLTVL.

This clone appeared once. The chain couples TRBV10-3 to TRBJ1-2; a weak D match, TRBD1 (6 bases). Trimming shortened V by 10 bases and J by 4 bases, and 25 bases separated the two germline ends. The CDR3 totals 16 residues. Per germline, CDR1 ENHRY and CDR2 SYGVKD. The CDR3 region has the DNA TGTGCCACCGAGCGGTCCCTACAAACAGGGTCCTATGGCTACACCTTC. Amino acid sequence: CATERSLQTGSYGYTF.

The rearrangement uses TRBV7-2 and TRBJ1-2, with TRBD1 identical over 9 bases. J was trimmed by 7 bases and V by 1 base; bases with no gene match: 10. CDR3 size: 16 residues. Per the germline V gene, CDR1 is SGHTA and CDR2 is FQGNSA. For the CDR3, the DNA is TGTGCCAGCAGCTTAGTGGCCCTAGGACAGGGGTCTGGCTACACCTTC. Translating it yields CASSLVALGQGSGYTF.

The chain is built from TRBV19 and TRBJ2-2, with a weak D call TRBD2 (5 bases). Germline-derived CDR1 and CDR2 are LNHDA and SQIVND (reference sequence). CDR3 length: 17 amino acids. The V end lost 1 base, the J end lost 2 bases, and 14 bases lay between the germline ends. CDR3 coding DNA: TGTGCCAGTAGTATAGTAGGGAGAGAGATTAACACCGGGGAGCTGTTTTTT. This translates into CASSIVGREINTGELFF.

The V gene is TRBV19, the J gene TRBJ1-2; unclear D gene. CDR1 and CDR2 (germline): LNHDA, SQIVND (reference sequence). Trimming shortened V by 7 bases and J by 6 bases, and 18 bases separated the two germline ends. This CDR3 region has 14 residues. This CDR3 is CASIRGGSIHGYTF. Here the CDR3 DNA reads TGTGCCAGTATTCGGGGAGGGTCGATCCATGGCTACACCTTC. The full variable domain, rest sourced from reference TRBV19 and TRBJ1-2, is DGGITQSPKYLFRKEGQNVTLSCEQNLNHDAMYWYRQDPGQGLRLIYYSQIVNDFQKGDIAEGYSVSREKKESFPLTVTSAQKNPTAFYLCASIRGGSIHGYTFGSGTRLTVV.

This sequence joins TRBV25-1 and TRBJ1-5, with 7 bases lining up with TRBD1. The ends lost 3 bases at V and 2 bases at J; junction bases unmatched: 4. The CDR3 consists of 15 residues. Germline-derived CDR1 and CDR2 are MGHDK and SYGVNS. The CDR3 DNA reads TGTGCCAGCAGTGATCGAACAGGGGGCAATCAGCCCCAGCATTTT. This gives the protein CASSDRTGGNQPQHF.

This clone was seen just once. The V and J genes are TRBV5-1 and TRBJ1-5; TRBD1 matches at 7 bases. The CDR3 sequence is 15 residues long. Germline V gene data show CDR1 as SGHRS and CDR2 as YFSETQ. V was clipped by 0 bases and J by 6 bases; unmatched bases: 6. CDR3 bases: TGCGCCAGCAGCTTGGAAGGACAGGCTTCTCAGCCCCAGCATTTT. It is translated as CASSLEGQASQPQHF.

The V call is TRBV3-1 (or the pseudogene TRBV3-2), the J call TRBJ1-1; D unclear. Deletions cut 1 base from V and 0 bases from J, with 9 bases between. The CDR3 contains 15 residues. CDR1 and CDR2 from the germline V gene are LGHDT and YNNKEL (reference sequence). The CDR3 sequence is CASSQVVNMNTEAFF. The CDR3 DNA reads as TGTGCCAGCAGCCAAGTCGTTAACATGAACACTGAAGCTTTCTTT.

This clone has a handful of counts. V and J are TRBV12-3 or TRBV12-4 and TRBJ1-5; D gene uncertain. This CDR3 has 13 amino acids. Trimming pared 0 bases from V and 6 bases from J, leaving 6 bases between. The CDR3: CASSLALGQPQHF. CDR3 nucleotides: TGTGCCAGCAGTTTAGCCTTGGGTCAGCCCCAGCATTTT.

The V call is TRBV2, the J call TRBJ1-6, with 7 bases matching TRBD1. Germline V gene data show CDR1 as SNHLY and CDR2 as FYNNEI. With 4 bases clipped from V and 7 bases from J, the junction kept 7 bases outside the gene matches. This CDR3 has 15 residues. Here the CDR3 DNA reads TGTGCCAGCAGTGCTGAGGGGGCAAAAAATTCACCCCTCCACTTT. Translating gives CASSAEGAKNSPLHF. Full variable domain (rest looked up from reference TRBV2 and TRBJ1-6): EPEVTQTPSHQVTQMGQEVILRCVPISNHLYFYWYRQILGQKVEFLVSFYNNEISEKSEIFDDQFSVERPDGSNFTLKIRSTKLEDSAMYFCASSAEGAKNSPLHFGNGTRLTVT.